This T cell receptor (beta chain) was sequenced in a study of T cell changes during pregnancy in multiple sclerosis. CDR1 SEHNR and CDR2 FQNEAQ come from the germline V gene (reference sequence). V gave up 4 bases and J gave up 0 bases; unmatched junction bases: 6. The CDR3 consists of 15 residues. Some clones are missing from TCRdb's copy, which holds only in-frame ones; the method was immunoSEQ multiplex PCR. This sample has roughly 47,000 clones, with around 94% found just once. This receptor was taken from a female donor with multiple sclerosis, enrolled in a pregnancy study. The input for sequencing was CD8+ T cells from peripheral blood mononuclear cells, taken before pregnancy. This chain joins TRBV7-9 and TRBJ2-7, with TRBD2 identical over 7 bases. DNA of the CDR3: TGTGCCAGCAGCTCCCCTGGCGGGAGCTCCTACGAGCAGTACTTC. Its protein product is CASSSPGGSSYEQYF.